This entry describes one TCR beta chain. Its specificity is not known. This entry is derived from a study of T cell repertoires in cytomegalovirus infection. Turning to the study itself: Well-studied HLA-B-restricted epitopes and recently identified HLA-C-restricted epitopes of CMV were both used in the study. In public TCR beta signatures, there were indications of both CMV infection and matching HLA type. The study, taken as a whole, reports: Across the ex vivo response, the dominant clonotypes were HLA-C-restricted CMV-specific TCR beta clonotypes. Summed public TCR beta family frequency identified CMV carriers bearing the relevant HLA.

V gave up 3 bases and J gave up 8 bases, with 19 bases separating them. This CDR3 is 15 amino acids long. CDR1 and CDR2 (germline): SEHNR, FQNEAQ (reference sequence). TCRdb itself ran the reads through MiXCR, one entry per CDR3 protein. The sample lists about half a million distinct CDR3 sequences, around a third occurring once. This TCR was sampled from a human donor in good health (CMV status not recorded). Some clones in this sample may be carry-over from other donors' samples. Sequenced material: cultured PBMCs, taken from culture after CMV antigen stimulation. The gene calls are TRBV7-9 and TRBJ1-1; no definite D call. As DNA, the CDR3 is TGTGCCAGCAGCTTCAGAGGACCCACCCCAAGAGAAGCTTTCTTT. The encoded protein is CASSFRGPTPREAFF.